A selection of T cell receptor beta chains follows, all from one sample in a study of T cells in Graves' hyperthyroidism and ophthalmopathy. Using its own MiXCR run on the multiplex PCR reads, TCRdb lists one record per CDR3 protein. The repertoire holds some 270,000 distinct CDR3 sequences, with roughly 13% as singletons. The sequencing input was blood. The receptors were sampled from a woman aged 40 to 49 with Graves' hyperthyroidism. The CDR3 runs from the conserved cysteine through the conserved F or W. The D gene is left open where the match is weak. Rows give clone size only sometimes, using once, few, many, or a class for an expanded clone.

>TRBJ2-5|TRBV5-6|few|.
TGTGCCAGCAGCAGGGTGGCGACAGAGACCCAGTACTTC
CASSRVATETQYF
>TRBJ1-2|TRBV20-1|.|TRBD1
TGCAGTGCCTTACAGGGGGCGCATGGCTACACCTTC
CSALQGAHGYTF
>TRBJ1-2|TRBV12-3/TRBV12-4|many|.
TGTGCCAGCAGGGTGTCAGGGGAGCTTGGTGGCTACACCTTC
CASRVSGELGGYTF
>TRBJ2-2|TRBV18|few|TRBD1
TGTGCCAGCTCACGGGACAGTCTCCCGGCGGAGCTGTTTTTT
CASSRDSLPAELFF
>TRBJ2-3|TRBV27|.|.
TGTGCCAGCAGTTTAGATATCGGACGCAGCACAGATACGCAGTATTTT
CASSLDIGRSTDTQYF
>TRBJ2-1|TRBV7-8|many|.
TGTGCCAGCAGCCTGGGGGACTTAGCGTCAGGAGATGAGCAGTTCTTC
CASSLGDLASGDEQFF
>TRBJ2-1|TRBV3-1|many|TRBD2
TGTGCCAGCAGCCACCCGAGGGACAGCAGCGGGAGGGCCTACAATGAGCAGTTCTTC
CASSHPRDSSGRAYNEQFF
>TRBJ2-1|TRBV28|many|.
TGTGCCAGCAGTATCGGGGTCGGCTACAATGAGCAGTTCTTC
CASSIGVGYNEQFF
>TRBJ1-1|TRBV2|many|.
TGTGCCAGCAGGGCGACAGGAGACGTTACTGAAGCTTTCTTT
CASRATGDVTEAFF
>TRBJ1-2|TRBV4-2|many|.
TGTGCCAGCAGCCAAGAAGTGGATGGAGATGGCTACACCTTC
CASSQEVDGDGYTF
>TRBJ2-5|TRBV15|many|.
TGTGCCACCAGGGGGTTAGAGACCCAGTACTTC
CATRGLETQYF
>TRBJ1-5|TRBV7-9|many|.
TGTGCCAGCGGAGAAGGAGGGGGGAATCAGCCCCAGCATTTT
CASGEGGGNQPQHF
>TRBJ2-7|TRBV28|.|TRBD2
TGTGCCAGCAGTGCCGGGACTAGCGGGCCGTACACCTCCTACGAGCAGTACTTC
CASSAGTSGPYTSYEQYF
>TRBJ2-2|TRBV5-1|many|.
TGCGCCAGCAGCTTGGCAGAGGACACCGGGGAGCTGTTTTTT
CASSLAEDTGELFF
>TRBJ2-1|TRBV14|.|TRBD2
TGTGCCAGCAGCGGATTACGACTAGCGGGAACCAATGAGCAGTTCTTC
CASSGLRLAGTNEQFF
>TRBJ1-2|TRBV5-6|many|.
TGTGCCAGCAGCTCCCGAAGGGTCCGCTATGGCTACACCTTC
CASSSRRVRYGYTF
>TRBJ2-2|TRBV6-2/TRBV6-3|once|.
TGTGCCAGCAGTTACTCGAGGGGGGCCGGCGGGGAGCTGTTTTTT
CASSYSRGAGGELFF
>TRBJ1-1|TRBV27|many|TRBD1
TGTGCCAGCAGTTTAAGGGGGCCCACTGAAGCTTTCTTT
CASSLRGPTEAFF
>TRBJ2-1|TRBV18|few|TRBD2
TGTGCCAGCTCACCTCCACGACTAGCGGGAGGACGTAATGAGCAGTTCTTC
CASSPPRLAGGRNEQFF
>TRBJ1-3|TRBV7-6|.|.
TGTGCCAGCAGCTCCAGGGACAATTCTGGAAACACCATATATTTT
CASSSRDNSGNTIYF
>TRBJ1-1|TRBV2|many|.
TGTGCCAGCAGTTACCGTGGAGGGGGGAACACTGAAGCTTTCTTT
CASSYRGGGNTEAFF
>TRBJ1-4|TRBV5-1|many|TRBD1
TGCGCCAGCACACCCGGGACAGGGGGTGAAAAACTGTTTTTT
CASTPGTGGEKLFF
>TRBJ2-1|TRBV27|.|.
TGTGCCAGCAGCTTTGGACCGAACCGGGGTGAGCAGTTCTTC
CASSFGPNRGEQFF
>TRBJ2-1|TRBV11-2|many|.
TGTGCCAGCAGCTTAGCCGGACAGGAGCAGTTCTTC
CASSLAGQEQFF
>TRBJ2-7|TRBV2|many|.
TGTGCCAGCAGTGGTAGCGCCTCTACAATCTACGAGCAGTACTTC
CASSGSASTIYEQYF
>TRBJ2-1|TRBV7-8|many|TRBD2
TGTGCCAGCAGCCCCAGCGGGAGGGGGGCCTACAATGAGCAGTTCTTC
CASSPSGRGAYNEQFF